This entry lists 6 T cell receptor beta chains sequenced from one sample in a study of blood T cell repertoires in COVID-19. Sequenced by immunoSEQ multiplex PCR; TCRdb stores in-frame clones only, minus some. This sample carries about 210,000 clones, around 85% of them seen once, and the ten largest clones take 4.5% to 5.5%. Specimen: peripheral blood. These receptors were obtained from a man aged 45-65 years with COVID-19, enrolled during active disease.

The genes are TRBV27 and TRBJ1-5, with D possibly matching TRBD1 (5 bases). Trimming took off 8 bases at V and 4 bases at J, with 9 bases between the two ends. This CDR3 region has 12 residues. In germline, CDR1 is MNHEY, CDR2 SMNVEV (reference sequence). CDR3 region: CASGQGNQPQHF. CDR3 bases: TGTGCCAGCGGCCAGGGAAATCAGCCCCAGCATTTT.

This clone was found a few times. This rearrangement joins TRBV6-5 to TRBJ2-1; TRBD2 is a possible D gene (6 bases). Germline V gene lookup returns CDR1 MNHEY and CDR2 SVGAGI. The V and J ends lost 0 bases and 6 bases respectively, with 12 bases between them. CDR3 length: 15 residues. The CDR3 DNA sequence: TGTGCCAGCAGTTACTCTTCCGGGACTGGCAATGAGCAGTTCTTC. Protein product: CASSYSSGTGNEQFF.

The rearrangement joins TRBV25-1 to TRBJ2-5; the match to TRBD2 covers 13 bases. The junction had 4 bases not matched to a gene; V was cut back by 1 base and J by 5 bases. CDR1 and CDR2 from the germline V gene are MGHDK and SYGVNS. There are 16 residues in the CDR3. DNA for the CDR3: TGTGCCAGCAGTGAATGGGGACTAGCGGGGTTGGAGACCCAGTACTTC. Translated: CASSEWGLAGLETQYF. Filled out from reference TRBV25-1 and TRBJ2-5, the complete variable domain reads EADIYQTPRYLVIGTGKKITLECSQTMGHDKMYWYQQDPGMELHLIHYSYGVNSTEKGDLSSESTVSRIRTEHFPLTLESARPSHTSQYLCASSEWGLAGLETQYFGPGTRLLVL.

V is TRBV5-1 and J is TRBJ2-1; 11 positions match TRBD2. Trimming removed 2 bases from V and 0 bases from J; junction bases left unmatched: 13. The CDR3 is made up of 20 amino acids. Germline V gene sequence: CDR1 SGHRS, CDR2 YFSETQ. CDR3 nucleotide sequence: TGCGCCAGCAGCTTATATTCTAGCGGGGGGTTCTCGAGCTCCTACAATGAGCAGTTCTTC. Protein product: CASSLYSSGGFSSSYNEQFF.

This clone was detected only once. This chain uses TRBV5-1 with TRBJ1-1; D might be TRBD1 (6 bases). Trimming took off 0 bases at V and 5 bases at J, with 11 bases between the two ends. This CDR3 contains 14 residues. Per the germline V gene, CDR1 is SGHRS and CDR2 is YFSETQ. For the CDR3, the DNA is TGCGCCAGCAGCTTGGGACAGGAGGTAACTGAAGCTTTCTTT. It translates to CASSLGQEVTEAFF.

The chain is built from TRBV3-1 (or the pseudogene TRBV3-2) and TRBJ1-5; 7 positions match TRBD1. This CDR3 contains 18 residues. CDR1 and CDR2 from the germline V gene are LGHDT and YNNKEL (reference sequence). V gave up 0 bases and J gave up 0 bases; unmatched junction bases: 8. As DNA, the CDR3 is TGTGCCAGCAGCCAAGATCCAGGGGGGATCTATAGCAATCAGCCCCAGCATTTT. Amino acid sequence: CASSQDPGGIYSNQPQHF.